One and the same sample provided the 4 T cell receptor beta chains below, sequenced in a study of T cells in localized non-small cell lung cancer. The repertoire was sequenced with immunoSEQ multiplex PCR; TCRdb's copy has only in-frame clones and lacks some. Of some 39,000 clones in the sample, 79% are singletons; the top ten hold about 35%. Specimen: PBMCs, collected before any cancer treatment. These TCRs come from a woman aged 40-69 years with stage II squamous cell lung carcinoma.

This sequence joins TRBV28 and TRBJ1-5; weak D call: TRBD1 (6 bases). With 5 bases removed from V and 4 bases from J, the gap between germline ends came to 30 bases. There are 20 residues in the CDR3. Germline V CDR1 and CDR2: MDHEN, SYDVKM. The CDR3 nucleotides read TGTGCCAGCAGTCGAGATGCTTGGGGTGGGGACACCTCATTTAATCAGCCCCAGCATTTT. It is translated as CASSRDAWGGDTSFNQPQHF.

The chain has TRBV13 and TRBJ1-6; 7 nucleotides agree with TRBD1. CDR3 length: 15 residues. Trimming removed 0 bases from V and 6 bases from J; junction bases left unmatched: 2. Per the germline V gene, CDR1 is PRHDT and CDR2 is FYEKMQ (reference sequence). This CDR3 reads CASSLGQGRNSPLHF. The CDR3 DNA sequence: TGTGCCAGCAGCTTAGGACAGGGGCGTAATTCACCCCTCCACTTT.

The rearrangement joins TRBV5-1 to TRBJ2-1; 8 positions agree with TRBD1. Unmatched junction bases numbered 5, after V lost 3 bases and J lost 0 bases. The CDR3 extends over 16 amino acids. Germline V lookup: CDR1 SGHRS, CDR2 YFSETQ. The CDR3 DNA follows: TGCGCCAGCAGCTCATCAGGGGGCGGCTCCTACAATGAGCAGTTCTTC. This sequence encodes CASSSSGGGSYNEQFF.

In this sample, this clone turned up once. V gene TRBV28 combines with J gene TRBJ2-2; TRBD2 might be the D (5 bases). Germline CDR1 is MDHEN and CDR2 is SYDVKM. Trimming pared 7 bases from V and 2 bases from J, leaving 11 bases between. This CDR3 spans 14 amino acids. CDR3 coding DNA: TGTGCCAGCATACGGGGTTCTAACACCGGGGAGCTGTTTTTT. It encodes CASIRGSNTGELFF.